The T cell receptor (beta chain) under discussion was sequenced for a study of radiation and T cells in renal cell carcinoma. The CDR3 covers 14 residues. With 1 base removed from V and 8 bases from J, the gap between germline ends came to 14 bases. In germline, CDR1 is SEHNR, CDR2 FQNEAQ (reference sequence). The time point was: blood 4 weeks post-SBRT, at nephrectomy. Treatment indicated: 15 Gy SBRT to primary tumor, nephrectomy 4 weeks later. Nephrectomy followed 15 Gy stereotactic body radiation by 4 weeks. The patient's renal cell carcinoma had clear cell pathology. The study's findings and limits: Pretreatment tumor biopsies were lacking, so baseline clonotypes are unknown.

Data came from immunoSEQ multiplex PCR; TCRdb stores just in-frame clones and leaves some out. This table has 150,000 or so clones, approximately 90% appearing once. Worth noting for this clone: Its antigen is unidentified.

The receptor was derived from a woman aged 50 to 60 with renal cell carcinoma. This chain connects TRBV7-9 to TRBJ1-2, with D unclear. The source material was blood, sampled from a patient whose treatment included radiotherapy and nephrectomy. The CDR3 loop is CASSLGGDISGYTF. For the CDR3, the DNA is TGTGCCAGCAGCTTAGGGGGAGACATTTCCGGCTACACCTTC.